The 5 T cell receptor beta chains given below trace back to one sample, sequenced in a study of blood T cell repertoires in COVID-19. The assay was immunoSEQ multiplex PCR, and TCRdb's table has in-frame clones only and misses some. Among tens of thousands of clones listed, about 91% were seen once. The specimen was peripheral blood. The receptors come from a woman in her 50s with acute or convalescent COVID-19.

The chain uses TRBV19 and TRBJ2-7, with D perhaps matching TRBD2 (6 bases). V dropped 7 bases and J dropped 4 bases, with 11 bases sitting between them. Per germline, CDR1 LNHDA and CDR2 SQIVND (reference sequence). CDR3 length: 12 residues. The chain's CDR3 is CASTGGLYEQYF. The CDR3 DNA sequence: TGTGCCAGTACCGGGGGACTTTACGAGCAGTACTTC.

The chain recombines TRBV19 with TRBJ1-2; D not resolved. The germline CDR1 and CDR2 sequences are LNHDA and SQIVND (reference sequence). This CDR3 spans 16 amino acids. The V end was cut by 3 bases, the J end by 4 bases, with 18 bases between. DNA of the CDR3: TGTGCCAGTAGTATTCACAACCCCGCGGGCCTCTATGGCTACACCTTC. Residues: CASSIHNPAGLYGYTF. The whole variable domain, filled in from reference TRBV19 and TRBJ1-2, reads DGGITQSPKYLFRKEGQNVTLSCEQNLNHDAMYWYRQDPGQGLRLIYYSQIVNDFQKGDIAEGYSVSREKKESFPLTVTSAQKNPTAFYLCASSIHNPAGLYGYTFGSGTRLTVV.

The genes are TRBV6-5 and TRBJ1-6, with D possibly TRBD1 on 6 matching bases. With 6 bases removed from V and 7 bases from J, the gap between germline ends came to 16 bases. The CDR3 totals 15 residues. Germline-derived CDR1 and CDR2 are MNHEY and SVGAGI. The chain's CDR3 is CASSLGDIVNSPLHF. CDR3 coding DNA: TGTGCCAGCAGCTTAGGGGACATAGTCAATTCACCCCTCCACTTT.

The chain couples TRBV3-1 (or the pseudogene TRBV3-2) to TRBJ2-3; 7 bases line up with TRBD1. Germline CDR1 and CDR2: LGHDT and YNNKEL (reference sequence). Trimming at V came to 1 base and at J to 1 base, leaving 5 bases not matched to a gene. The CDR3 runs to 16 residues. CDR3 nucleotides: TGTGCCAGCAGCCAAGGAGGGGGCAGGGGCACAGATACGCAGTATTTT. It encodes CASSQGGGRGTDTQYF.

The CDR3 DNA reads TGTGCCAGTAGTTTGGGACTAGCGGATCAATTGTCAGATACGCAGTATTTT. Amino acid sequence: CASSLGLADQLSDTQYF. The chain recombines TRBV19 with TRBJ2-3, with 11 bases aligning to TRBD2. The ends lost 5 bases at V and 4 bases at J; junction bases unmatched: 11. CDR1 and CDR2 (germline): LNHDA, SQIVND (reference sequence). This CDR3 is built from 17 residues.